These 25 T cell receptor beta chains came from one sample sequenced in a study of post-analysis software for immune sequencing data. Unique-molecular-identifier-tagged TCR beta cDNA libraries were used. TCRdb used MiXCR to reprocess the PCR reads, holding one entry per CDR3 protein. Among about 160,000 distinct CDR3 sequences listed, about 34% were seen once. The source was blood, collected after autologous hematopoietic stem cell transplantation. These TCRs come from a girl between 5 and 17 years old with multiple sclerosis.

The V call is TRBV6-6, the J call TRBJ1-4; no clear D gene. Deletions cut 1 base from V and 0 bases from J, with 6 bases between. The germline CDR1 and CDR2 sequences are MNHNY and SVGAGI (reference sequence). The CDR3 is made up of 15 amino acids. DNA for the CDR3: TGTGCCAGCAGTTACTATACTCCAACTAATGAAAAACTGTTTTTT. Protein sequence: CASSYYTPTNEKLFF.

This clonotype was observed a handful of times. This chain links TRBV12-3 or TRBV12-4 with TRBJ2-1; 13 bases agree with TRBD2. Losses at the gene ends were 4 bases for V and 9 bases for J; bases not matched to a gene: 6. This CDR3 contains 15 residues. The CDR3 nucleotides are TGTGCCAGCAGTTCCAGGAGGACTAGCGGGAGTGAGCAGTTCTTC. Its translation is CASSSRRTSGSEQFF.

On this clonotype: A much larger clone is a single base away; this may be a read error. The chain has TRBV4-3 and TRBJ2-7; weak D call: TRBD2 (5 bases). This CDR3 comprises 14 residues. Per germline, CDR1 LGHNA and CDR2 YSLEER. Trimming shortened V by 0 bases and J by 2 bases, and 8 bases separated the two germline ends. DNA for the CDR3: TGCGCCAGCAGCCAAGACGCGAGGGCCTACGAGCAGTACTTC. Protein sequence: CASSQDARAYEQYF.

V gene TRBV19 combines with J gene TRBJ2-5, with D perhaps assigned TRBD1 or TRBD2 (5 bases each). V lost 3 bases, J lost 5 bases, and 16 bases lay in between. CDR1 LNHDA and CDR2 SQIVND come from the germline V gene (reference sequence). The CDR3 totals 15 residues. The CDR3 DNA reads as TGTGCCAGTAGTATTCGAGGGGACCCGGGGGAGACCCAGTACTTC. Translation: CASSIRGDPGETQYF.

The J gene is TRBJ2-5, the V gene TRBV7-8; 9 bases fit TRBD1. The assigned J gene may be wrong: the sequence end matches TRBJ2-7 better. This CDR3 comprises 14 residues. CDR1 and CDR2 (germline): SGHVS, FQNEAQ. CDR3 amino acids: CASSQATGGREQYF. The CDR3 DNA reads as TGTGCCAGCAGCCAAGCGACAGGGGGACGCGAGCAGTACTTC.

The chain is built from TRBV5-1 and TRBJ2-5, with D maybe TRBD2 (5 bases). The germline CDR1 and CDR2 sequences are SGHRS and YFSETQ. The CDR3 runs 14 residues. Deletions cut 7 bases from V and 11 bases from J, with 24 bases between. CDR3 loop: CASAWTGGSDGQYF. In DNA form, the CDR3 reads TGCGCCAGCGCTTGGACGGGTGGTAGCGACGGGCAGTACTTC. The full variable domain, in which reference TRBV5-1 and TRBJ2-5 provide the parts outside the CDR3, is KAGVTQTPRYLIKTRGQQVTLSCSPISGHRSVSWYQQTPGQGLQFLFEYFSETQRNKGNFPGRFSGRQFSNSRSEMNVSTLELGDSALYLCASAWTGGSDGQYFGPGTRLLVL.

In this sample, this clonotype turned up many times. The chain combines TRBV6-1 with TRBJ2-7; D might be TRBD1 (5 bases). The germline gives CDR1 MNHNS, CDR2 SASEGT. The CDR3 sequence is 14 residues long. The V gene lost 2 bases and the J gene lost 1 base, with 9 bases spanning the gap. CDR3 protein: CASSEFDRSYEQYF. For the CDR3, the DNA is TGTGCCAGCAGTGAATTCGACAGATCCTACGAGCAGTACTTC.

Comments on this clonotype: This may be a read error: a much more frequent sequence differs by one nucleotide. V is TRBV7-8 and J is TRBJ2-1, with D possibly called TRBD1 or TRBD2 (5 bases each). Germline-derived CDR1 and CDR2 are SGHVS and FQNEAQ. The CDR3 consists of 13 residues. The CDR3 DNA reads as TGTACCAGCAGTCCGACGTGGGGGAATGAGCAGTTCTTC. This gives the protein CTSSPTWGNEQFF.

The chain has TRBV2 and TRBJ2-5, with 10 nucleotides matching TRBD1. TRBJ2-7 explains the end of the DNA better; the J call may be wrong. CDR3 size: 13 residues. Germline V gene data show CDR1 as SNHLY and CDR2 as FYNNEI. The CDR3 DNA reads TGTGCCAGCAGTGTCCGGGACAGGGGCGAGCAGTACTTC. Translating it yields CASSVRDRGEQYF.

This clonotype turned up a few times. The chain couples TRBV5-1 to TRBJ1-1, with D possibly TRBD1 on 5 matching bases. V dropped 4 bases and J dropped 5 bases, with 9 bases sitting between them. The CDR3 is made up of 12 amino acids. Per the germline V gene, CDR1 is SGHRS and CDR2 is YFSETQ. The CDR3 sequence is CASSRSGTEAFF. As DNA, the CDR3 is TGCGCCAGCAGCCGGTCAGGGACTGAAGCTTTCTTT.

The DNA of the CDR3 is TGTGCCAGCTCACCAGCCGGGACAGGGGGATATGGCTACACCTTC. This codes for CASSPAGTGGYGYTF. This rearrangement joins TRBV18 to TRBJ1-2; 11 nucleotides line up with TRBD1. The CDR3 is made up of 15 amino acids. CDR1 is KGHSH, CDR2 LQKENI, per germline. The V and J ends lost 2 bases and 5 bases, in that order; junction bases with no gene match: 4.

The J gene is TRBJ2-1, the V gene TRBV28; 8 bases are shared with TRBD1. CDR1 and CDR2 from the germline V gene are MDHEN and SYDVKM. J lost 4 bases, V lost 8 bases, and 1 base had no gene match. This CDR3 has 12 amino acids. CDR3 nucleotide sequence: TGTGCCAGCGACAGGGGTTACAATGAGCAGTTCTTC. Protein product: CASDRGYNEQFF.

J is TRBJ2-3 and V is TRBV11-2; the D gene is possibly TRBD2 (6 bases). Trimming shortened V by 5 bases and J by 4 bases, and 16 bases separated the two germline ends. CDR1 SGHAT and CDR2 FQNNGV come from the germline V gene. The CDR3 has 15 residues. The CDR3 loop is CASSPHFVAADTQYF. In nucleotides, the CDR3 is TGTGCCAGCAGCCCGCACTTTGTAGCGGCAGATACGCAGTATTTT.

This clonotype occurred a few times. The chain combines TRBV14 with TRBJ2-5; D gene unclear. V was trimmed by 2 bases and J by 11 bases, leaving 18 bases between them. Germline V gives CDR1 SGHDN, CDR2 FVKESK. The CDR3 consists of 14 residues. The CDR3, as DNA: TGTGCCAGCAGCCAAAAGCCCTACCTTACGGAGCAGTACTTC. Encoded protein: CASSQKPYLTEQYF. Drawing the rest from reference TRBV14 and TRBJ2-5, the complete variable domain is EAGVTQFPSHSVIEKGQTVTLRCDPISGHDNLYWYRRVMGKEIKFLLHFVKESKQDESGMPNNRFLAERTGGTYSTLKVQPAELEDSGVYFCASSQKPYLTEQYFGPGTRLLVL.

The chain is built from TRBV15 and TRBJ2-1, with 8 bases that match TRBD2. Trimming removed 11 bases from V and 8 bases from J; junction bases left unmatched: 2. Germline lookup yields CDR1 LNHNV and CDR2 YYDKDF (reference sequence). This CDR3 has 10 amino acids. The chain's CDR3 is CAREGHEQFF. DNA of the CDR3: TGTGCCCGGGAGGGGCATGAGCAGTTCTTC.

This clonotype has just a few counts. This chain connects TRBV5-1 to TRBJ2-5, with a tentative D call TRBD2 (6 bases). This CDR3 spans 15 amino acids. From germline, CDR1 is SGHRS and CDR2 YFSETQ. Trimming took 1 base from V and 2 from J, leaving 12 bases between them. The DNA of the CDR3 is TGCGCCAGCAGCTTGAGGGGACTCCCTCAAGAGACCCAGTACTTC. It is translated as CASSLRGLPQETQYF. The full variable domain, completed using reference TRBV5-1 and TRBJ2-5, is KAGVTQTPRYLIKTRGQQVTLSCSPISGHRSVSWYQQTPGQGLQFLFEYFSETQRNKGNFPGRFSGRQFSNSRSEMNVSTLELGDSALYLCASSLRGLPQETQYFGPGTRLLVL.

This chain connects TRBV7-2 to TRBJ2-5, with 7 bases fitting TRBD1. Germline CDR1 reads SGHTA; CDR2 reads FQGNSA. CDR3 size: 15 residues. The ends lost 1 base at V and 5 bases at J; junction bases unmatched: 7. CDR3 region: CASSLGARQGETQYF. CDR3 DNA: TGTGCCAGCAGCTTAGGCGCTCGACAGGGCGAGACCCAGTACTTC.

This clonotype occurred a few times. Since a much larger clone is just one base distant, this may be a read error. The CDR3 DNA sequence: TGTGCCAGCAGCTACACAGATGCGCAGTATTTT. It specifies CASSYTDAQYF. This chain connects TRBV5-5 to TRBJ2-3; D is undetermined. Germline V gene lookup returns CDR1 SGHKS and CDR2 YYEKEE (reference sequence). The CDR3 runs to 11 residues.

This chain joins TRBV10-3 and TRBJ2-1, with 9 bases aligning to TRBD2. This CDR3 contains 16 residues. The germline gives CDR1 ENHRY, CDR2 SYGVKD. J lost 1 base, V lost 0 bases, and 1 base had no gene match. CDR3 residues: CAISESTSGSYNEQFF. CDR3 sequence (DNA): TGTGCCATCAGTGAGTCGACTAGCGGATCCTACAATGAGCAGTTCTTC.

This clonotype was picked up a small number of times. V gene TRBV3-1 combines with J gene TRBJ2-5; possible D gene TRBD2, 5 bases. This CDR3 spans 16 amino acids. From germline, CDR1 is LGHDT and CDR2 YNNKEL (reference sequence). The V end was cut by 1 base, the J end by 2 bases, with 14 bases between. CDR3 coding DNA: TGTGCCAGCAGCCAAGGAAGCTTAAGAGGGCAAGAGACCCAGTACTTC. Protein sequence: CASSQGSLRGQETQYF.

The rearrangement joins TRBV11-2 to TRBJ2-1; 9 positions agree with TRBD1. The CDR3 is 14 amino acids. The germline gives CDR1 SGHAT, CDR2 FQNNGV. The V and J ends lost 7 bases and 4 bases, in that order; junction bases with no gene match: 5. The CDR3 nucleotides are TGTGCCAGCATCGCCGGGACAGGGTACAATGAGCAGTTCTTC. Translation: CASIAGTGYNEQFF.

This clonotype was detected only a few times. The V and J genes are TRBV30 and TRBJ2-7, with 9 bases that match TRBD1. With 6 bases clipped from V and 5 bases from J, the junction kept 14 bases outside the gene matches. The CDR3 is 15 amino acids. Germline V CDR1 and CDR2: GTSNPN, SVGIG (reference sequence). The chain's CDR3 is CACNLDRGTLDEQYF. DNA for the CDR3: TGTGCCTGTAACCTTGACAGGGGGACCCTGGACGAGCAGTACTTC. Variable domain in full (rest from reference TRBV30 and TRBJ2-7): SQTIHQWPATLVQPVGSPLSLECTVEGTSNPNLYWYRQAAGRGLQLLFYSVGIGQISSEVPQNLSASRPQDRQFILSSKKLLLSDSGFYLCACNLDRGTLDEQYFGPGTRLTVT.

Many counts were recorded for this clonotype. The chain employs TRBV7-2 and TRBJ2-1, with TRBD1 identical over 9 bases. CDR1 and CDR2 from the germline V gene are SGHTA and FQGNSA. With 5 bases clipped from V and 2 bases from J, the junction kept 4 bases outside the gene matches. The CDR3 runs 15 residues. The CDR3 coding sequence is TGTGCCAGCAGCCAGGGACAGGGCCCCTACAATGAGCAGTTCTTC. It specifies CASSQGQGPYNEQFF.

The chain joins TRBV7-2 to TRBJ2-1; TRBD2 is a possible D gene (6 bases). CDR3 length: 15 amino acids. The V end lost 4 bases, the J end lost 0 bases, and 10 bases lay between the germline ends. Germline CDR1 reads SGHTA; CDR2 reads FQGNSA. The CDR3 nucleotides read TGTGCCAGCAGCTCTGGGGGGAGCTCCTACAATGAGCAGTTCTTC. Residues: CASSSGGSSYNEQFF.

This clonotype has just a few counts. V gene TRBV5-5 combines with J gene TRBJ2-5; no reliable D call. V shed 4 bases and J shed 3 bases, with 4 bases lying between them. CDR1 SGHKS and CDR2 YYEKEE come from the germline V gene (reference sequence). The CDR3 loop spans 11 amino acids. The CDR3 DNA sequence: TGTGCCAGCAGCGTAAAAGAGACCCAGTACTTC. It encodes CASSVKETQYF.